Described below is a single T cell receptor beta chain sequence and its context. The sample holds many counts of this clonotype. Its antigen remains undetermined. Base qualities are not provided; no much larger clone lies one nucleotide away. The data originate from a study of T-cell memory formation after mild COVID-19 (dated by TCRdb to about 2021). Background for the entire study: TCR sequence clusters from the two donors were largely donor specific. In a couple of donors, T-cell clones that expanded and contracted after mild COVID-19 were followed by sequencing TCRalpha and TCRbeta repertoires longitudinally. Two young, previously healthy adult volunteers made up the cohort, one male and one female. On the study overall, not on this receptor specifically: The detection of some responding clones in pre-infection memory suggests that pre-existing cross-reactive memory T cells joined the SARS-CoV-2 response. Only two mild cases were covered in the study, and larger cohorts including severe cases with pre-infection samples were considered necessary. The second-wave clones that peaked on day 37 were not confirmed to be SARS-CoV-2 specific. Contracting CD4+ clones appeared mostly in the CM and EM memory subsets, whereas CD8+ clones were enriched in EMRA. From day 15 to 85, contracting clones showed balanced CD4/CD8 phenotypes, whereas a second wave of clones that expanded from day 15 to 37 leaned towards CD4+.

PBMCs were isolated by Ficoll-Paque density gradient centrifugation. The germline V gene specifies SQVTM as CDR1 and ANQGSEA as CDR2. V and J lose 4 bases and 2 bases, and a span of 15 bases separates them. CDR3 length: 14 amino acids, cysteine to phenylalanine. The only DNA kept is the CDR3, 42 bases in frame from the first base. Sequencing was performed on an Illumina NovaSeq 6000. TCRalpha and TCRbeta cDNA libraries were constructed by 5'RACE with constant-segment primers, with sample barcodes and unique molecular identifiers being introduced. Trizol reagent was used to extract RNA from every sample. Libraries were amplified in two PCR steps, with a second sample barcode and Illumina TruSeq adapters added in the second step. The libraries were sequenced on an Illumina NovaSeq using 2 x 150 bp paired-end reads. Regarding the original processing steps: Demultiplexing of reads and collapsing into UMI-guided consensus sequences were performed with migec v1.2.7. Using mixcr v2.1.11, UMI consensuses were aligned to TRA and TRB V and J templates and then assembled into clonotypes. Clonotypes were classified as expanded or contracted when called significant by both edgeR and NoisET, with noise models trained on biological replicates. For edgeR calls, the cutoffs were a false discovery rate-adjusted p below 0.01 and a log2 fold-change threshold of 1. PCA with hierarchical clustering of max-normalized trajectories of the 1000 most abundant clonotypes was used as exploratory dynamics analysis. The CD4 or CD8 phenotype of responding clones was assigned using the separately sequenced CD4+ and CD8+ repertoires. TCRdb handled the public reads itself, with Q25 trimming in fastp and clone calling in MiXCR, and kept productive beta chains. Entries are consolidated by CDR3 protein sequence, retaining the most common genes and DNA. TCRdb, not the authors, supplied the V and J calls. The sample includes 100,000 to 150,000 distinct CDR3 sequences, with 15% to 20% observed a single time. The top ten hold roughly 5.2% of the sample.

The receptor chain draws on TRBV29-1 and TRBJ2-7; D gene: possibly TRBD1, on 6 matching bases. The source material was PBMCs or a T cell subset sorted from them (not recorded which). This receptor was identified in a young man who had mild COVID-19 (a few samples of this study predate the infection). The sample titles of this study are shuffled in the database, so cell type and time point are left out; the donor was told from shared clones. In nucleotides, the sequence is TGCAGCGTTGGGTTTTCCCCAGGGGCCTACGAGCAGTACTTC. This sequence encodes CSVGFSPGAYEQYF.